This T cell receptor (beta chain) derives from a study of T cells in Graves' hyperthyroidism and ophthalmopathy. Template material for amplifying TCR beta CDR3 regions consisted of RNA transcripts. HTBI primers were used for first-round RT-PCR of the TCR CDR3. One entry per CDR3 protein, called by TCRdb with MiXCR from the multiplex PCR reads. The sample yields about 510,000 distinct CDR3 sequences, around 15% seen once. Many counts were recorded for this clonotype. The patients, who ranged from 18 to 65 in age, presented with newly diagnosed hyperthyroidism lasting under 2 months. V lost 0 bases to trimming and J lost 2 bases, with 12 bases between them. This CDR3 comprises 15 residues. CDR1 and CDR2 from the germline V gene are SGHRS and YFSETQ.

The chain recombines TRBV5-1 with TRBJ2-7; D perhaps matches TRBD1 (6 bases). Source material: blood. The clonotype was recovered from a woman in her 40s with Graves' hyperthyroidism. The CDR3 bases are TGCGCCAGCAGCTTGGACAGGGCGAGCACCTACGAGCAGTACTTC. Amino acid sequence: CASSLDRASTYEQYF.